This T cell receptor (beta chain) appears in the sequencing data of a study of blood T cell repertoires in COVID-19. This CDR3 region has 19 residues. From germline, CDR1 is MNHNS and CDR2 SASEGT. Remarks on this clone: At one of its ends the junction is not consistent with the germline gene, which may arise from a read error.

Libraries were prepared by immunoSEQ multiplex PCR; TCRdb keeps only in-frame clonotypes and omits some of them. Of 65,000 to 85,000 clones in the sample, 80% to 90% were seen once. J is TRBJ2-4 and V is TRBV6-1, with TRBD2 identical over 12 bases. The sample consisted of peripheral blood. The sequence derives from a human donor in a cohort sampled during active COVID-19. The CDR3 is CASSEAQSSSGRATNIQYF. CDR3 coding DNA: TGTGCCAGCAGTGAAGCGCAGTCTTCTAGCGGGAGGGCCACAAACATTCAGTACTTC.